This TCR beta chain was profiled in a study of blood T cells in healthy people across ages. The germline V gene has CDR1 MNHEY and CDR2 SMNVEV (reference sequence). V lost 4 bases, J lost 7 bases, and 16 bases lay in between. The CDR3 spans 14 residues. There are a few counts of this clonotype. The authors ran a second PCR of 7 to 11 cycles using a sample-barcoded 5' primer and a J-beta primer mix. One entry per CDR3 protein results from TCRdb running MiXCR on the 5' RACE reads. The data hold over 600,000 distinct CDR3 sequences, with 56% observed a single time. The chain links TRBV27 to TRBJ2-5, with a possible D match to TRBD1 (7 bases). This sequence originates from a man aged 35 to 55 in good health. Sequencing input: blood. The chain's CDR3 is CASSSGGSGLTQYF. In nucleotides, the CDR3 is TGTGCCAGCAGTTCAGGGGGTAGCGGTTTGACCCAGTACTTC.